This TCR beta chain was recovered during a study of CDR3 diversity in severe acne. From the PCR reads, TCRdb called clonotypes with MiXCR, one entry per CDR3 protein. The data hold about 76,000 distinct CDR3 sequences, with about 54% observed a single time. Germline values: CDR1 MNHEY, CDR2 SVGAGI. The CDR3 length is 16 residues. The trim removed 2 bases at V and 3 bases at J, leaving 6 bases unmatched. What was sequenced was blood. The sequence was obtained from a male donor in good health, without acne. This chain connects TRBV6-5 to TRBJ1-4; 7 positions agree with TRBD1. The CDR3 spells CASSYGAGGANEKLFF. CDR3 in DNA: TGTGCCAGCAGTTACGGGGCAGGGGGGGCTAATGAAAAACTGTTTTTT.